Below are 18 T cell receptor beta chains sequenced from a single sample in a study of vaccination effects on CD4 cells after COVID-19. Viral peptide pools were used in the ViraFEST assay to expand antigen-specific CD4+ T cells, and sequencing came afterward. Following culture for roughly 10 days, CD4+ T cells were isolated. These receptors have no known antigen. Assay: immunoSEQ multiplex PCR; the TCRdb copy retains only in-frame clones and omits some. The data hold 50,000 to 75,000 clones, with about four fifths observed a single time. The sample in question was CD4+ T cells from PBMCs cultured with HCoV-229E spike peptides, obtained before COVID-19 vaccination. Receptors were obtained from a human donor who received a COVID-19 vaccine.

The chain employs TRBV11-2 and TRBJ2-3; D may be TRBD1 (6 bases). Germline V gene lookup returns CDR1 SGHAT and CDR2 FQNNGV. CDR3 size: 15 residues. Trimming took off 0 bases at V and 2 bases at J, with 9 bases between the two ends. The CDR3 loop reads CASSLEGATTDTQYF. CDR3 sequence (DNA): TGTGCCAGCAGCTTAGAGGGGGCGACCACAGATACGCAGTATTTT.

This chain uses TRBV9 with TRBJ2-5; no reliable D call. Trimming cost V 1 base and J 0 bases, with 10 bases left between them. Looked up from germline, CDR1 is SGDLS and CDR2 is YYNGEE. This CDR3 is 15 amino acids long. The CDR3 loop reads CASSVLGSHQETQYF. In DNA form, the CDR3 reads TGTGCCAGCAGCGTATTGGGTAGCCACCAAGAGACCCAGTACTTC.

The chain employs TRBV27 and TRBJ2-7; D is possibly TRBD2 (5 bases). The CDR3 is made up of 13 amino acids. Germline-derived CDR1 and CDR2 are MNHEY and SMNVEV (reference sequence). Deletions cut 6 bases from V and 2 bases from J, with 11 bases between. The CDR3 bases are TGTGCCAGCAGGGTAGAGGGAGCCTACGAGCAGTACGTC. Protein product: CASRVEGAYEQYV.

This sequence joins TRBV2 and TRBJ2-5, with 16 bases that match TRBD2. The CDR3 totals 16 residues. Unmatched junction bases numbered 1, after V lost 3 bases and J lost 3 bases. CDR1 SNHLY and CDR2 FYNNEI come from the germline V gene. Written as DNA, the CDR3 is TGTGCCAGCAGTGAGGGGACTAGCGGGGGGGAAGAGACCCAGTACTTC. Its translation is CASSEGTSGGEETQYF.

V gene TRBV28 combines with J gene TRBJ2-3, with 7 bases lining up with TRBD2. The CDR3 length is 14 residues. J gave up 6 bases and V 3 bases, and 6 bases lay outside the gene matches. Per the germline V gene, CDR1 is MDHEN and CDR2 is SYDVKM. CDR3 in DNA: TGTGCCAGCAGTTTTGGGGGGGAGGGGGATACGCAGTATTTT. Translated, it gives CASSFGGEGDTQYF.

CDR3 loop: CASSYGTRKETQYF. The CDR3 bases are TGTGCCAGCAGTTACGGGACACGAAAAGAGACCCAGTACTTC. The rearrangement joins TRBV6-5 to TRBJ2-5, with a tentative D call TRBD1 (6 bases). V was clipped by 2 bases and J by 3 bases, with 10 bases between them. CDR1 MNHEY and CDR2 SVGAGI come from the germline V gene. This CDR3 is 14 amino acids long.

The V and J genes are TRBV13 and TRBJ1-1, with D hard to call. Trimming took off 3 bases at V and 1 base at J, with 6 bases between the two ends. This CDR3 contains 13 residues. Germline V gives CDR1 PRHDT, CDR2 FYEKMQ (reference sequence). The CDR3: CASSFWPNTEAFF. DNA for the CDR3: TGTGCCAGCAGCTTCTGGCCGAACACTGAAGCTTTCTTT. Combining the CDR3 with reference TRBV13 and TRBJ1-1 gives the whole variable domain AAGVIQSPRHLIKEKRETATLKCYPIPRHDTVYWYQQGPGQDPQFLISFYEKMQSDKGSIPDRFSAQQFSDYHSELNMSSLELGDSALYFCASSFWPNTEAFFGQGTRLTVV.

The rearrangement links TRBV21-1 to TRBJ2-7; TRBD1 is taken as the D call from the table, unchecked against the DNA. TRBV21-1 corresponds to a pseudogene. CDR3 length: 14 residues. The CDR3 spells CARRQGARPYEQYV. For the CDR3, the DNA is TGTGCCAGAAGACAGGGGGCTAGACCCTACGAGCAGTACGTC.

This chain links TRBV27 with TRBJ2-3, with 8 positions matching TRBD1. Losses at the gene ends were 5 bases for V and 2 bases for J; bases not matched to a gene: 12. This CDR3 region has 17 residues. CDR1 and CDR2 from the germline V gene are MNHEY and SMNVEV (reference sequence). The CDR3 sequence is CASSEGWDRSITDTQYF. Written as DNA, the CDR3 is TGTGCCAGCAGTGAAGGATGGGACAGGAGTATCACAGATACGCAGTATTTT.

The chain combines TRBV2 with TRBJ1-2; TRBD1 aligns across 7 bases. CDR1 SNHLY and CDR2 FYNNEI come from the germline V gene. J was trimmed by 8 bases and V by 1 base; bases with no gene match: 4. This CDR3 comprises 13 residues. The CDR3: CASSEEGAYGYTF. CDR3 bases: TGTGCCAGCAGTGAAGAGGGGGCCTACGGCTACACCTTC.

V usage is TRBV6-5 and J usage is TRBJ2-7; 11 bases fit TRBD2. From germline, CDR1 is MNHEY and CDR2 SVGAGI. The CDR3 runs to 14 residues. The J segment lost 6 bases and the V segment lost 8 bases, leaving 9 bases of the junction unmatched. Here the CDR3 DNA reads TGTGCCAGCGGCGAGAGTCTAGCGGGAGGCGAGCAGTACGTC. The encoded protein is CASGESLAGGEQYV.

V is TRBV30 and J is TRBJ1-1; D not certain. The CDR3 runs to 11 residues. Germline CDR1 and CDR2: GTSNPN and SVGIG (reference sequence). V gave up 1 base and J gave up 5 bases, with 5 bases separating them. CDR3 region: CAWSGRTEAFF. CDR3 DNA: TGTGCCTGGAGTGGGAGAACTGAAGCTTTCTTT.

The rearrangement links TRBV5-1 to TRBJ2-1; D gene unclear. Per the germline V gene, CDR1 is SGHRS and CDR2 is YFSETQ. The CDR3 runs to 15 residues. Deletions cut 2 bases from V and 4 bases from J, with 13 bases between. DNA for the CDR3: TGCGCCAGCAGCTTAGACATCCGAACATACAATGAGCAGTTCTTC. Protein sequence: CASSLDIRTYNEQFF.

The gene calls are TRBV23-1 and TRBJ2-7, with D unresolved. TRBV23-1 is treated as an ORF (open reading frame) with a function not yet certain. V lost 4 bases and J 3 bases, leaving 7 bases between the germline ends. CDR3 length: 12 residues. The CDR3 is CASSRPSYEQYV. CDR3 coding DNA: TGCGCCAGCAGTCGCCCTAGCTACGAGCAGTACGTC.

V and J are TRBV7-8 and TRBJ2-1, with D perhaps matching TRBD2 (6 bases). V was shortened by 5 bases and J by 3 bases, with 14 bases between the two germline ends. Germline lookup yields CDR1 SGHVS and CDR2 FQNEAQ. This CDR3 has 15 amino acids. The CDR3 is CASSRIADLYNEQFF. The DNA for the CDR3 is TGTGCCAGCAGCCGGATAGCGGACCTCTACAATGAGCAGTTCTTC.

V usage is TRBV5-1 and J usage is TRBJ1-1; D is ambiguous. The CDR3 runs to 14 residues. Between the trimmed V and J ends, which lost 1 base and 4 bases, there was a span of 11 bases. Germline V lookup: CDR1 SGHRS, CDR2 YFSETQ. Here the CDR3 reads CASSLYAGVTEAFF. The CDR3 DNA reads TGCGCCAGCAGCTTGTACGCAGGCGTCACTGAAGCTTTCTTT.

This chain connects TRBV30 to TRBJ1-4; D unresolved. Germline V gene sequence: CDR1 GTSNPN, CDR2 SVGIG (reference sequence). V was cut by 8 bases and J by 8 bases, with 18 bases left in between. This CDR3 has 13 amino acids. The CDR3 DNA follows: TGTGCCCTCGAATCATCCTCGCAGGAAAAACTGTTTTTT. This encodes CALESSSQEKLFF.

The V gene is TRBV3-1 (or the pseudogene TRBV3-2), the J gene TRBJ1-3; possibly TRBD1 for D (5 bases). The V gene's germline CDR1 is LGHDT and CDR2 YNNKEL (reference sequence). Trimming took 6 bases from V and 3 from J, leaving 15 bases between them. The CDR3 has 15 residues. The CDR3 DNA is TGTGCCAGCAGACCGTCGGGGGGGAATGGAAACACCATATATTTT. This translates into CASRPSGGNGNTIYF.